This T cell receptor (beta chain) is from a study of OX40 agonist ivuxolimab in advanced cancers. In its sample, this clone was seen a few times. This CDR3 has 14 residues. Germline CDR1 is MNHNY and CDR2 is SVGAGI (reference sequence). Losses at the gene ends were 4 bases for V and 7 bases for J; bases not matched to a gene: 8. Individuals having autoimmune disease history or systemic immunosuppression were not enrolled. Sequencing was performed with immunoSEQ multiplex PCR; in TCRdb, only in-frame clones are kept and a portion is missing. This table has about 100,000 clones, approximately 90% appearing once.

The material sequenced was CD4+ or CD8+ T cells sorted from blood, taken in a trial of the OX40 agonist ivuxolimab. The receptor was isolated from an adult with an advanced solid tumor such as melanoma, head and neck, liver or kidney cancer. The V gene is TRBV6-6, the J gene TRBJ2-7; 9 nucleotides align to TRBD1. CDR3 amino acids: CASSLMGQGREQYF. The DNA of the CDR3 is TGTGCCAGCAGTTTGATGGGACAGGGAAGGGAGCAGTACTTC.